A selection of T cell receptor beta chains follows, all from one sample in a study of beta chain features in type 1 diabetes. The data were produced by immunoSEQ multiplex PCR, yet TCRdb's version contains in-frame clones alone and is incomplete. The sample lists about 350,000 clones; about 20% were seen once. The sequenced sample consisted of naive CD4+ T cells from blood. All receptors derive from a woman in her late teens or twenties in good health. Each CDR3 is given with its conserved first and last residue. The D gene is left open where the match is weak. The size entry is marked missing in some rows and otherwise reads once, few, many or a size class.

V	size	J	length	D	DNA	CDR3
TRBV4-2	few	TRBJ1-4	16	.	TGTGCCAGCAGCCAAAGGACGGACACGTCTAATGAAAAACTGTTTTTT	CASSQRTDTSNEKLFF
TRBV27	.	TRBJ1-2	13	.	TGTGCCAGCAGTAAGACAGAGGGGGTTGGCTACACCTTC	CASSKTEGVGYTF
TRBV11-1	few	TRBJ2-2	16	.	TGTGCCAGCAGCCTCCTACCGATATCGAACACCGGGGAGCTGTTTTTT	CASSLLPISNTGELFF
TRBV6-1	.	TRBJ2-5	15	TRBD2	TGTGCCAGCAGTGGCCTAGCGGGGGTTGGCGAGACCCAGTACTTC	CASSGLAGVGETQYF
TRBV6-1	few	TRBJ1-2	13	.	TGTGCCAGCAGTGAAACCGGGGACTCTGGCTACACCTTC	CASSETGDSGYTF
TRBV5-1	few	TRBJ2-7	15	TRBD2	TGCGCCAGCAGCAAACTAGCGGGGGCCTCCTACGAGCAGTACTTC	CASSKLAGASYEQYF
TRBV5-5	few	TRBJ1-5	16	TRBD1	TGTGCCAGCAGCTTGGCCGGAGACAGGGCCCTCGGGCCCCAGCATTTT	CASSLAGDRALGPQHF
TRBV18	.	TRBJ1-5	16	TRBD1	TGTGCCAGCTCCCCTAAAGGGACAGAACATCGGCAGCCCCAGCATTTT	CASSPKGTEHRQPQHF
TRBV9	.	TRBJ2-7	15	TRBD2	TGTGCCAGCAGCGTAGAACCAGGGAGGGCCTACGAGCAGTACTTC	CASSVEPGRAYEQYF
TRBV4-1	.	TRBJ2-7	15	.	TGCGCCAGCAGCCCCGGCCAGGGGCCCCCCGGCGAGCAGTACTTC	CASSPGQGPPGEQYF
TRBV11-2	few	TRBJ2-5	15	.	TGTGCCAGCAGCTTGACTAGACCGCGCCAAGAGACCCAGTACTTC	CASSLTRPRQETQYF
TRBV7-2	few	TRBJ2-7	15	.	TGTGCCAGCAGCTTAAACACAGGGAAAGTCTACGAGCAGTACTTC	CASSLNTGKVYEQYF
TRBV12-5	.	TRBJ1-2	13	.	TGTGCTAGTGGTTTGCGACAGATCTATGGCTACACCTTC	CASGLRQIYGYTF
TRBV7-9	few	TRBJ2-7	16	TRBD2	TGTGCCAGCAGCCAAAGAGCGGGGGCCCATGCCTACGAGCAGTACTTC	CASSQRAGAHAYEQYF
TRBV6-5	.	TRBJ1-2	13	TRBD1	TGTGCCACCCTGGACAGGGCAAACTATGGCTACACCTTC	CATLDRANYGYTF
TRBV12-5	.	TRBJ2-7	13	.	TGTGCTAGTGGTTTGAGCGCGTCCTACGAGCAGTACTTC	CASGLSASYEQYF
TRBV30	.	TRBJ1-1	11	.	TGTGCCTGGAGTCGCGGAAGTGAAGCTTTCTTT	CAWSRGSEAFF
TRBV27	.	TRBJ1-5	15	.	TGTGCCAGCAGGGGCGTGACAGGACCCCTAGGCCCCCAGCATTTT	CASRGVTGPLGPQHF
TRBV23-1	.	TRBJ1-2	13	TRBD1	TGCGCCAGTAGTAGACAGGGGCACTATGGCTACACCTTC	CASSRQGHYGYTF
TRBV27	few	TRBJ1-4	14	TRBD1	TGTGCCAGCAGAAGACAGGGGTTGAATGAAAAACTGTTTTTT	CASRRQGLNEKLFF
TRBV25-1	.	TRBJ1-3	14	.	TGTGCCAGCAGTGAAGCAGGGAGGGGAAACACCATATATTTT	CASSEAGRGNTIYF
TRBV5-1	.	TRBJ1-1	12	.	TGCGCCAGCAGCTTGCCCGGTCCTGAAGCTTTCTTT	CASSLPGPEAFF